This is a list of T cell receptor beta chains from one sample in a study of human T cells and chemical hapten exposure. TCRdb redid the calling of the RACE reads with MiXCR, one entry per CDR3 protein. The sample has some 39,000 distinct CDR3 sequences, 9.5% seen once. The input for sequencing was whole blood, taken in connection with sensitization to the hapten diphenylcyclopropenone (DPC). The receptors come from a man aged 45-65 years with alopecia areata. Some clones in this sample may be carry-over from other donors' samples. Both conserved end residues are part of each CDR3. Each record gives: V gene, clone size, J gene, D gene, CDR3 protein, CDR3 DNA. The D gene is left open where the match is weak. Expanded clones get a size class; other rows say once, few or many, or leave the size out.

TRBV7-9,few,TRBJ2-7,TRBD2,CASSEGLAGVYEQYF,TGTGCCAGCAGCGAGGGACTAGCGGGAGTGTACGAGCAGTACTTC
TRBV20-1,many,TRBJ1-5,-,CSARGGSGTPHDQPQHF,TGCAGTGCTAGAGGGGGTTCCGGGACACCCCACGATCAGCCCCAGCATTTT
TRBV4-1,many,TRBJ2-7,-,CASSPTGGEQYF,TGCGCCAGCAGCCCAACAGGCGGCGAGCAGTACTTC
TRBV6-2/TRBV6-3,-,TRBJ2-4,-,CASSSRQLSKNIQYF,TGTGCCAGCAGTTCGAGACAGCTTTCCAAAAACATTCAGTACTTC
TRBV7-6,-,TRBJ2-5,-,CASSSKLAYQETQYF,TGTGCCAGCAGCTCAAAACTTGCGTACCAAGAGACCCAGTACTTC
TRBV6-5,few,TRBJ2-3,-,CASTRDILDTQYF,TGTGCCAGCACCCGGGATATTCTAGATACGCAGTATTTT
TRBV7-9,many,TRBJ2-3,TRBD2,CASSLAVREHPDTQYF,TGTGCCAGCAGCTTAGCGGTGCGGGAGCACCCAGATACGCAGTATTTT
TRBV27,few,TRBJ1-1,TRBD1,CASSVRTGGRMNTEAFF,TGTGCCAGCTCAGTTCGAACAGGGGGCCGAATGAACACTGAAGCTTTCTTT
TRBV4-3,-,TRBJ2-7,-,CASSQEVQTYEQYF,TGCGCCAGCAGCCAAGAAGTACAGACTTACGAGCAGTACTTC
TRBV12-3/TRBV12-4,few,TRBJ1-5,TRBD1,CASSLTGGDQPQHF,TGTGCCAGCAGTCTTACAGGGGGAGACCAGCCCCAGCATTTT
TRBV19,-,TRBJ2-1,TRBD2,CASSNQREGSNEQFF,TGTGCCAGTAGTAACCAGCGGGAGGGATCAAATGAGCAGTTCTTC
TRBV5-1,few,TRBJ2-5,TRBD2,CASSAGTSGPETQYF,TGCGCCAGCAGCGCAGGGACTAGCGGGCCAGAGACCCAGTACTTC
TRBV20-1,many,TRBJ1-1,TRBD1,CSARDRQGASVNTEAFF,TGCAGTGCTAGAGATCGACAGGGGGCCTCCGTGAACACTGAAGCTTTCTTT
TRBV19,many,TRBJ2-1,TRBD2,CASRQEGLAGRNEQFF,TGTGCCAGTAGGCAGGAGGGACTAGCGGGAAGGAATGAGCAGTTCTTC
TRBV7-6,few,TRBJ2-3,TRBD1,CASSSTGAADTQYF,TGTGCCAGCAGCTCAACAGGGGCGGCAGATACGCAGTATTTT
TRBV3-1,many,TRBJ1-5,TRBD1,CASSQGYGGGGQPQHF,TGTGCCAGCAGCCAAGGATATGGAGGGGGCGGTCAGCCCCAGCATTTT
TRBV28,many,TRBJ2-7,-,CASTPALRQGRGEQYF,TGTGCCAGCACTCCCGCGCTCCGACAGGGTCGGGGGGAGCAGTACTTC
TRBV3-1,-,TRBJ2-1,-,CASSQDPGLSSYNEQFF,TGTGCCAGCAGCCAAGATCCGGGCCTCAGCTCCTACAATGAGCAGTTCTTC
TRBV7-2,many,TRBJ2-1,TRBD2,CASRVSGDSYNEQFF,TGTGCCAGCAGGGTTAGCGGGGACTCCTACAATGAGCAGTTCTTC
TRBV28,few,TRBJ1-1,-,CASSFQGRNTEAFF,TGTGCCAGCAGTTTCCAGGGGCGGAACACTGAAGCTTTCTTT
TRBV6-2/TRBV6-3,-,TRBJ2-1,-,CASSYGANEQFF,TGTGCCAGCAGTTACGGGGCAAATGAGCAGTTCTTC
TRBV29-1,-,TRBJ1-3,-,CSTSQGSGGNTIYF,TGCAGCACTAGCCAGGGGTCAGGTGGAAACACCATATATTTT
TRBV20-1,few,TRBJ2-1,TRBD2,CSAVNVAGEQFF,TGCAGTGCTGTTAACGTAGCGGGTGAGCAGTTCTTC
TRBV19,-,TRBJ2-7,TRBD1,CASRTTGLSYEQYF,TGTGCCAGTAGGACGACAGGGCTCTCCTACGAGCAGTACTTC
TRBV4-3,many,TRBJ2-2,TRBD2,CASSQEGLAGGIGELFF,TGCGCCAGCAGCCAAGAGGGACTAGCGGGAGGAATCGGGGAGCTGTTTTTT
TRBV27,many,TRBJ1-3,TRBD1,CASSPYFGTGFSNTIYF,TGTGCCAGCAGTCCTTACTTCGGGACAGGGTTTTCGAACACCATATATTTT
TRBV7-2,few,TRBJ2-3,TRBD2,CASSRSGEGFRDTQYF,TGTGCCAGCAGCCGTTCGGGGGAGGGTTTTAGAGATACGCAGTATTTT
TRBV7-8,many,TRBJ1-3,TRBD1,CASSPGQAISGNTIYF,TGTGCCAGCAGCCCGGGACAGGCGATCTCTGGAAACACCATATATTTT
TRBV12-3/TRBV12-4,few,TRBJ1-4,-,CASSLSGGAANEKLFF,TGTGCCAGCAGTTTAAGCGGGGGGGCAGCTAATGAAAAACTGTTTTTT
TRBV5-1,many,TRBJ2-1,TRBD1,CASSSGTGLYNEQFF,TGCGCCAGCAGCTCGGGGACAGGATTATACAATGAGCAGTTCTTC
TRBV6-2/TRBV6-3,-,TRBJ2-1,-,CASNPQKQSSYNEQFF,TGTGCCAGCAATCCCCAAAAACAAAGCTCCTACAATGAGCAGTTCTTC
TRBV28,many,TRBJ2-7,-,CASTGGAHEQYF,TGTGCCAGCACGGGGGGCGCCCACGAGCAGTACTTC
TRBV24-1,many,TRBJ2-1,-,CATSDSRLTNNEQFF,TGTGCCACCAGTGATTCGCGACTCACCAACAATGAGCAGTTCTTC
TRBV19,-,TRBJ1-5,-,CASRNLDSQPQHF,TGTGCCAGTCGTAATCTTGATTCTCAGCCCCAGCATTTT
TRBV4-1,-,TRBJ1-1,TRBD1,CASSRTTGLNTEAFF,TGCGCCAGCAGCCGTACGACAGGGCTGAACACTGAAGCTTTCTTT
TRBV18,few,TRBJ2-2,-,CASSPEVTGELFF,TGTGCCAGCTCACCAGAGGTAACCGGGGAGCTGTTTTTT
TRBV6-6,-,TRBJ2-5,-,CASSYRSGETQYF,TGTGCCAGCAGTTATAGGTCAGGAGAGACCCAGTACTTC
TRBV7-3,many,TRBJ2-5,-,CASSLWGSETQYF,TGTGCCAGCAGCTTATGGGGGTCAGAGACCCAGTACTTC
TRBV20-1,many,TRBJ2-1,TRBD2,CSARATSFSYNEQFF,TGCAGTGCTAGAGCGACTAGCTTCTCCTACAATGAGCAGTTCTTC
TRBV16,many,TRBJ2-7,-,CASSGQRAYEQYF,TGTGCCAGCAGCGGCCAGCGGGCCTACGAGCAGTACTTC
TRBV11-1,few,TRBJ2-1,-,CASSYGQPGNEQFF,TGTGCCAGCAGCTACGGCCAGCCGGGCAATGAGCAGTTCTTC
TRBV24-1,-,TRBJ1-2,-,CATSGGPGYGYTF,TGTGCCACCAGTGGCGGCCCGGGCTATGGCTACACCTTC
TRBV20-1,many,TRBJ2-3,TRBD2,CSSRDYQTDTQYF,TGCAGTTCCCGGGACTACCAGACAGATACGCAGTATTTT
TRBV28,-,TRBJ1-1,-,CASSSTVTEAFF,TGTGCCAGCAGTTCTACGGTCACTGAAGCTTTCTTT
TRBV20-1,-,TRBJ2-7,-,CSAPADSGYEQYF,TGCAGTGCCCCCGCTGATAGCGGTTACGAGCAGTACTTC